These T cell receptor beta chains were read from a single sample in a study of vaccination and CD4 T cells after COVID-19. TCRdb reanalysed the PCR reads using MiXCR and keeps one entry per CDR3 protein. The sample records about 4,500 distinct CDR3 sequences, approximately 64% being singletons. Their cognate antigens are unknown. Sequenced: CD4+ T cells from blood, cultured in vitro. Receptors originate from a human donor in good health. CDR3s include the opening cysteine and the closing phenylalanine or tryptophan. A D gene is named only where the DNA matches it firmly. The listing skips clone size in some rows; elsewhere it reads once, few, many or a size class.

CDR3nt,CDR3aa,j_gene,d_gene,v_gene,abundance
TGTGCCAGCAGCACCCGGACTAGCGGGAGATACAATGAGCAGTTCTTC,CASSTRTSGRYNEQFF,TRBJ2-1,TRBD2,TRBV11-2,.
TGTGCCAGCTTCTCAGGGTATGGCTACACCTTC,CASFSGYGYTF,TRBJ1-2,.,TRBV27,.
TGTGCCAGCAGTGACATCTCTCGGTCCCTTCGGCTGTTTTTT,CASSDISRSLRLFF,TRBJ2-2,.,TRBV6-1,few
TGTGCCTGGAGTCCGCTCAGGACAGGGGGAGGCAATCAGCCCCAGCATTTT,CAWSPLRTGGGNQPQHF,TRBJ1-5,TRBD1,TRBV30,.
TGTGCCACCAACAAAGGACAGGACAACGAGCAGTACTTC,CATNKGQDNEQYF,TRBJ2-7,.,TRBV21-1,.
TGTGCCAGCGGGGAGACAGCTCCAATCTTC,CASGETAPIF,TRBJ2-7,.,TRBV28,.
TGTGCCAGCAGCTCTAGCGGGGGGGCCATGTACGAGCAGTACTTC,CASSSSGGAMYEQYF,TRBJ2-7,TRBD2,TRBV7-2,few
TGTGCCAGCAGTCCCTTGACGGGGGGTGGGGAGACCCAGTACTTC,CASSPLTGGGETQYF,TRBJ2-5,TRBD2,TRBV12-3/TRBV12-4,once
TGTGCCAGCAGTTACAGCGGGGGGGCCGGTGAGACCCAGTACTTC,CASSYSGGAGETQYF,TRBJ2-5,TRBD2,TRBV6-5,.
TGCAGTGCTACAAACGGCTACAGGGGGCGTTTGTACGAGCAGTACTTC,CSATNGYRGRLYEQYF,TRBJ2-7,TRBD1,TRBV20-1,.
TGTGCCAGCAGCACTTCTGGGACAGGGTTCAGCTCCTACGAGCAGTACTTC,CASSTSGTGFSSYEQYF,TRBJ2-7,TRBD1,TRBV6-1,.
TGTGCCAGCACGCCAATCGTGGGACAGAATTCACCCCTCCACTTT,CASTPIVGQNSPLHF,TRBJ1-6,TRBD1,TRBV2,.
TGTGCCAGCAGCGGGCTTCCTACTGGGGACACTGAAGCTTTCTTT,CASSGLPTGDTEAFF,TRBJ1-1,.,TRBV9,few
TGTGCCAGCAGTTTCGAGGGGGCACTAGCCAAAAACATTCAGTACTTC,CASSFEGALAKNIQYF,TRBJ2-4,TRBD1,TRBV28,.
TGTGCCAGCAGCTTAGAATTGCAGGATTATGGCTACACCTTC,CASSLELQDYGYTF,TRBJ1-2,.,TRBV7-9,few
TGTGCCAGCAATACAGGATCTAACTATGGCTACACCTTC,CASNTGSNYGYTF,TRBJ1-2,.,TRBV5-4,large
TGCAGTGCTGGAGGGGGGCAGGGCGTGATCTACGAGCAGTACTTC,CSAGGGQGVIYEQYF,TRBJ2-7,.,TRBV20-1,.
TGTGCCAGCAGTTTAGCATCCGAGCAGTACTTC,CASSLASEQYF,TRBJ2-7,.,TRBV12-3/TRBV12-4,.
TGTGCCAGCAGCTCACTGCGGACTAGCGGGAAGTTGGGGATGGGTGAGCAGTTCTTC,CASSSLRTSGKLGMGEQFF,TRBJ2-1,TRBD2,TRBV11-2,.
TGTGCCAGCAGCTTAGTCGCTAATGAGCAGTTCTTC,CASSLVANEQFF,TRBJ2-1,.,TRBV11-2,.
TGTGCCAGCAGTTATGCGAAGGGACCGGTAGCGGTGTACAATGAGCAGTTCTTC,CASSYAKGPVAVYNEQFF,TRBJ2-1,.,TRBV6-5,.
TGTGCCACCAGCAGAGCCCAGGAAGGTGGTTACACCTTC,CATSRAQEGGYTF,TRBJ1-2,.,TRBV15,.
TGTGCCAGCACGAAAGGCAGGGGGCCGGGGAACACTGAAGCTTTCTTT,CASTKGRGPGNTEAFF,TRBJ1-1,TRBD1,TRBV6-2/TRBV6-3,.
TGCGCCAGCTCCCCAGCCCTGTTTTTT,CASSPALFF,TRBJ1-4,.,TRBV10-1,.
TGTGCCAGCAAGTCGGCCGGGGAGCTGTTTTTT,CASKSAGELFF,TRBJ2-2,.,TRBV3-1,.
TGTGCCAGCAGCTCCCAGGGGGCGGCTAATGAAAAACTGTTTTTT,CASSSQGAANEKLFF,TRBJ1-4,TRBD1,TRBV7-2,.